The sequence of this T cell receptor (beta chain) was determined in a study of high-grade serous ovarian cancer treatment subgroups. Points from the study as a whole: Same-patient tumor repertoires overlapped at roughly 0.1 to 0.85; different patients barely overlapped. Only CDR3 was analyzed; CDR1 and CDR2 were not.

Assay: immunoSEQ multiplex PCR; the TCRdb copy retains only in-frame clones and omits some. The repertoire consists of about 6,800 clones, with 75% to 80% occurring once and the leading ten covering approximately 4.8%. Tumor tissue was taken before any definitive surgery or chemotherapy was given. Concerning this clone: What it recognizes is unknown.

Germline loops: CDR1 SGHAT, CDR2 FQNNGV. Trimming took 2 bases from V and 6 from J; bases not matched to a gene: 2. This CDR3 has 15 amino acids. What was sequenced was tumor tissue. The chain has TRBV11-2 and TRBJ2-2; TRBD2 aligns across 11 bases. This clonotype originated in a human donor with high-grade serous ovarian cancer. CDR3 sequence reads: CASSLSSGGAGELFF. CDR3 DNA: TGTGCCAGCAGCTTAAGTAGCGGGGGGGCCGGGGAGCTGTTTTTT.